This T cell receptor (beta chain) derives from a study of T-cell reconstitution after alpha-beta-depleted transplantation in children. The length of the CDR3 is 10 residues. Trimming stripped 3 bases from V and 6 bases from J, with 3 bases between. This clonotype was recorded at least ten times. Preparing the TCRbeta library involved the use of unique molecular identifiers. TCRdb re-analysed the PCR reads in MiXCR, keeping a single row per CDR3 protein. The table includes more than 150,000 distinct CDR3 sequences, around 6.8% detected once. The chain uses TRBV12-3 or TRBV12-4 and TRBJ2-7; no reliable D call. Here the sequenced sample was PBMCs from the stem cell graft donor, taken from the stem cell graft. The clonotype comes from a human donor who donated a stem cell graft to a child with Wiskott-Aldrich syndrome. The CDR3 region is CASSFPEQYF. The CDR3 DNA reads as TGTGCCAGCAGTTTTCCCGAGCAGTACTTC.